Below are 9 T cell receptor beta chains sequenced from a single sample in a study of STAT3 mutations in large granular lymphocyte leukemia. The table came from immunoSEQ multiplex PCR; TCRdb's copy has only in-frame clones and leaves some out. The data hold approximately 4,500 clones, with roughly 80% observed a single time. Study conclusions and caveats: In T-cell large granular lymphocyte leukemia, about half of patients showed multiple immunodominant subclonotypes.

No antigen is known for these receptors. Specimen: peripheral blood mononuclear cells. Source of these receptors: a man aged 40-49 years with T-cell large granular lymphocyte leukemia. Some clones in this sample may be carry-over from other donors' samples.

This chain joins TRBV5-5 and TRBJ1-2; unclear D gene. Deletions cut 0 bases from V and 2 bases from J, with 11 bases between. CDR1 SGHKS and CDR2 YYEKEE come from the germline V gene (reference sequence). The CDR3 is made up of 15 amino acids. Here the CDR3 reads CASSLEQTINYGYTF. CDR3 nucleotides: TGTGCCAGCAGCTTGGAACAGACTATCAACTATGGCTACACCTTC.

This chain links TRBV19 with TRBJ1-1, with no clear D. Germline V CDR1 and CDR2: LNHDA, SQIVND (reference sequence). Trimming stripped 10 bases from V and 5 bases from J, with 11 bases between. CDR3 size: 11 residues. Here the CDR3 DNA reads TGTGCCACCTTCGGAGGGACTGAAGCTTTCTTT. Encoded protein: CATFGGTEAFF.

The chain combines TRBV7-2 with TRBJ1-2, with unresolved D. Germline V gives CDR1 SGHTA, CDR2 FQGNSA. The V gene lost 8 bases and the J gene lost 7 bases, with 8 bases spanning the gap. The CDR3 sequence is 10 residues long. This CDR3 is CASGGGGYTF. CDR3 bases: TGTGCCAGCGGAGGAGGTGGCTACACCTTC.

The CDR3 DNA follows: TGTGCCAGCAGCTTGGTGACAGGGAACTATGGCTACACCTTC. As protein: CASSLVTGNYGYTF. This chain links TRBV5-4 with TRBJ1-2, with 7 bases lining up with TRBD1. Germline V lookup: CDR1 SGHNT, CDR2 YYREEE (reference sequence). Trimming at V came to 0 bases and at J to 2 bases, leaving 1 base not matched to a gene. This CDR3 has 14 amino acids.

The V call is TRBV10-3, the J call TRBJ2-7, with 8 positions matching TRBD1. In germline, CDR1 is ENHRY, CDR2 SYGVKD. After removal of 6 bases from V and 7 bases from J, the junction contained 5 bases not matched to a gene. The CDR3 is made up of 12 amino acids. The CDR3 spells CAIRQGAGEQYF. CDR3 nucleotide sequence: TGTGCCATCAGGCAGGGGGCGGGGGAGCAGTACTTC.

The rearrangement uses TRBV5-1 and TRBJ1-3, with D unresolved. Trimming shortened V by 0 bases and J by 3 bases, and 7 bases separated the two germline ends. This CDR3 region has 14 residues. From germline, CDR1 is SGHRS and CDR2 YFSETQ. The CDR3 DNA follows: TGCGCCAGCAGCTTGGGAGAGATTGGAAACACCATATATTTT. Residues: CASSLGEIGNTIYF.

The genes are TRBV6-5 and TRBJ2-1; TRBD2 is a possible D gene (6 bases). CDR1 and CDR2 from the germline V gene are MNHEY and SVGAGI. The CDR3 has 16 amino acids. V was shortened by 2 bases and J by 4 bases, with 15 bases between the two germline ends. The CDR3 spells CASSYGFGGEYNEQFF. The CDR3 DNA follows: TGTGCCAGCAGTTACGGGTTCGGCGGGGAGTACAATGAGCAGTTCTTC.

CDR3 in amino acids: CAWSGLTLPGQGAFYEQYF. The CDR3 DNA reads TGTGCCTGGAGTGGCCTTACTCTCCCGGGACAGGGGGCGTTCTACGAGCAGTACTTC. This sequence joins TRBV30 and TRBJ2-7, with TRBD1 matching over 12 bases. The CDR3 spans 19 residues. CDR1 GTSNPN and CDR2 SVGIG come from the germline V gene (reference sequence). The V gene end was trimmed by 1 base and the J gene end by 3 bases; junction bases not matched to a gene: 16.

The chain employs TRBV2 and TRBJ2-3, with 7 bases that match TRBD2. Trimming at V came to 6 bases and at J to 1 base, leaving 7 bases not matched to a gene. CDR3 size: 15 residues. Germline assignment: CDR1 SNHLY and CDR2 FYNNEI. The CDR3 spells CASSPAGVRTDTQYF. The CDR3 DNA follows: TGTGCCAGCAGCCCCGCGGGGGTTCGCACAGATACGCAGTATTTT.